Sequencing of this T cell receptor beta chain was carried out in a study of cytomegalovirus exposure and HLA in healthy donors. Points on this clone: What it binds is unknown.

Findings and limits, study-wide: The majority of CMV-associated TCR beta chains were reported as apparently HLA-restricted in a later analysis.

PCR amplification relied on 60 Vbeta primers (plus 13 Jbeta primers). Method: immunoSEQ multiplex PCR; TCRdb's copy keeps in-frame clones and lacks some. This table has 170,000 or so clones, 70% to 85% appearing once. CDR1 SGHNT and CDR2 YYREEE come from the germline V gene (reference sequence). CDR3 length equals 14 residues. The V end lost 0 bases, the J end lost 6 bases, and 13 bases lay between the germline ends. The TCR was taken from a man between 45 and 60 years old in good health and CMV-seropositive. The genes are TRBV5-4 and TRBJ2-7; possible D gene TRBD2, 5 bases. Sequencing input: PBMCs. This chain's CDR3 is CASSLGRGFSEQYV. CDR3 bases: TGTGCCAGCAGCTTGGGTCGGGGATTCTCCGAGCAGTACGTC.